This is a list of T cell receptor beta chains from one sample in a study of T cells in Graves' hyperthyroidism and ophthalmopathy. One entry per CDR3 protein results from TCRdb running MiXCR on the multiplex PCR reads. The sample consists of 600,000 to 800,000 distinct CDR3 sequences, about a third of them appearing once. Sequencing was done on a sample of blood. The receptors originated from a middle-aged woman with Graves' hyperthyroidism. Both conserved end residues are trimmed from each CDR3. Fields, in order: J gene, V gene, clone size, CDR3 protein. Clone sizes are given selectively: once, few, many, or a class where the clone is expanded.

J: TRBJ1-5; V: TRBV20-1; size: few; CDR3: SARSGQEITQPQH
J: TRBJ1-2; V: TRBV19; size: -; CDR3: ASKDQQGRGPNYGYT
J: TRBJ1-2; V: TRBV2; size: once; CDR3: ASTRTGGSNGYT
J: TRBJ2-5; V: TRBV7-2; size: many; CDR3: ASSANRGYQETQY
J: TRBJ2-7; V: TRBV28; size: -; CDR3: ATDHSDQRAYEQY
J: TRBJ2-1; V: TRBV24-1; size: few; CDR3: ATSEARGRGLNEQF
J: TRBJ2-7; V: TRBV7-9; size: many; CDR3: ASSHPGPTYEQY
J: TRBJ1-4; V: TRBV29-1; size: -; CDR3: SADDGTQNEKLF
J: TRBJ1-5; V: TRBV6-1; size: -; CDR3: ASSDSEVQPQH
J: TRBJ1-3; V: TRBV19; size: many; CDR3: ASRIRSGNTIY
J: TRBJ2-6; V: TRBV6-2/TRBV6-3; size: -; CDR3: ASSYSLRSGANVLT
J: TRBJ2-7; V: TRBV6-1; size: -; CDR3: ASRRLSVGADYEQY
J: TRBJ2-7; V: TRBV5-1; size: few; CDR3: ASSLRGLTYEQY
J: TRBJ2-7; V: TRBV28; size: -; CDR3: ASSLPPDNSYAQY
J: TRBJ1-3; V: TRBV19; size: many; CDR3: ASSISTLAGNTIY
J: TRBJ2-5; V: TRBV7-2; size: -; CDR3: ASSLEYGGGLQETQY
J: TRBJ2-7; V: TRBV4-3; size: few; CDR3: ASSQERGAEQY
J: TRBJ1-5; V: TRBV2; size: -; CDR3: ASSLQRGNQPQH
J: TRBJ1-2; V: TRBV29-1; size: once; CDR3: SVEGQANYGYT
J: TRBJ2-6; V: TRBV10-2; size: -; CDR3: ASRGSSGANVLT
J: TRBJ1-5; V: TRBV2; size: few; CDR3: ASTGVEGQPQH
J: TRBJ2-7; V: TRBV27; size: few; CDR3: ASSLQDRGGEQY
J: TRBJ2-7; V: TRBV6-2/TRBV6-3; size: -; CDR3: ASKGLGIDEQY
J: TRBJ2-7; V: TRBV24-1; size: -; CDR3: ATSDLGSNEQY
J: TRBJ1-5; V: TRBV7-9; size: many; CDR3: ASSFRVLESNQPQH
J: TRBJ2-7; V: TRBV9; size: -; CDR3: ASSPSGRTGFYEQY
J: TRBJ1-2; V: TRBV7-2; size: once; CDR3: ASSLRGGRDGYT
J: TRBJ2-5; V: TRBV9; size: many; CDR3: ASSVQGWETQY
J: TRBJ2-7; V: TRBV7-9; size: -; CDR3: ASRSGTGSYEQY
J: TRBJ2-7; V: TRBV19; size: -; CDR3: ASSIGDISREQY
J: TRBJ1-2; V: TRBV7-9; size: -; CDR3: ASSYRRGGYT
J: TRBJ2-2; V: TRBV9; size: many; CDR3: ASSARVGGELF
J: TRBJ2-2; V: TRBV10-3; size: -; CDR3: ASILGYTGELF
J: TRBJ2-6; V: TRBV19; size: -; CDR3: ASKISSGANVLT
J: TRBJ2-5; V: TRBV29-1; size: -; CDR3: SVEFGTGLETQY
J: TRBJ2-2; V: TRBV7-9; size: -; CDR3: ASSLNGGTGELF
J: TRBJ2-5; V: TRBV13; size: many; CDR3: ASSWDTETQY
J: TRBJ1-5; V: TRBV6-1; size: -; CDR3: ASGSITGASGYQPQH
J: TRBJ2-5; V: TRBV7-2; size: -; CDR3: AWLRDSDLTQY
J: TRBJ2-5; V: TRBV6-2/TRBV6-3; size: few; CDR3: ASSPLGTASSQETQY
J: TRBJ2-3; V: TRBV10-3; size: once; CDR3: ATMTSGSPDTQY
J: TRBJ1-2; V: TRBV7-2; size: -; CDR3: ASSLAQGAQNYGYT
J: TRBJ2-1; V: TRBV20-1; size: -; CDR3: SARLTGNEQF
J: TRBJ2-5; V: TRBV2; size: many; CDR3: ASTDAMGLGQETQY
J: TRBJ2-7; V: TRBV10-2; size: -; CDR3: ASGTGREQY
J: TRBJ2-7; V: TRBV18; size: -; CDR3: ASSPPILTYEQY
J: TRBJ1-5; V: TRBV11-2; size: -; CDR3: ARNRGDNQPQH
J: TRBJ2-3; V: TRBV10-3; size: -; CDR3: AISDRVGITDTQY
J: TRBJ1-6; V: TRBV6-5; size: few; CDR3: ASSRSGSSAYNSPLH
J: TRBJ1-2; V: TRBV6-2/TRBV6-3; size: many; CDR3: ASSYSAGSRTDGYT
J: TRBJ1-2; V: TRBV19; size: -; CDR3: ASSILWDINYGYT
J: TRBJ1-1; V: TRBV2; size: many; CDR3: ANPRDSNTEAF